This TCR beta chain was retrieved from a study of blood T cells in healthy people across ages. CDR3 length: 13 residues. CDR1 and CDR2 (germline): SQVTM, ANQGSEA. Deletions cut 0 bases from V and 5 bases from J, with 10 bases between. The second PCR ran about 6 to 11 cycles with a sample-barcoded 5' primer and J-beta primers. TCRdb itself ran the 5' RACE reads through MiXCR, one entry per CDR3 protein. The sample lists under 1,000,000 distinct CDR3 sequences, 35% to 60% occurring once. The chain links TRBV29-1 to TRBJ1-1, with D maybe TRBD1 (5 bases). The sequence was collected from a man older than 75 in good health. The specimen sequenced was blood. The CDR3 protein is CSVEELGRTEAFF. The DNA for the CDR3 is TGCAGCGTTGAAGAATTGGGGCGAACTGAAGCTTTCTTT.